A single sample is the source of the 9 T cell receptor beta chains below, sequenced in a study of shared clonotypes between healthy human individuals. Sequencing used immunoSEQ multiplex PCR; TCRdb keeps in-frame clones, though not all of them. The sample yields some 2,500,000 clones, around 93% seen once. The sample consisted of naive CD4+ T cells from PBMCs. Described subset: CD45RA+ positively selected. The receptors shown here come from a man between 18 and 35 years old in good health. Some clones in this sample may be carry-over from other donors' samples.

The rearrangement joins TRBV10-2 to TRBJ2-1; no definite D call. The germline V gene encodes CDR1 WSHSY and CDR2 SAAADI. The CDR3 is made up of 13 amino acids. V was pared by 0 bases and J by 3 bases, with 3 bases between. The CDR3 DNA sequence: TGCGCCAGCAGTGAGTCGGGCTACAATGAGCAGTTCTTC. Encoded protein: CASSESGYNEQFF.

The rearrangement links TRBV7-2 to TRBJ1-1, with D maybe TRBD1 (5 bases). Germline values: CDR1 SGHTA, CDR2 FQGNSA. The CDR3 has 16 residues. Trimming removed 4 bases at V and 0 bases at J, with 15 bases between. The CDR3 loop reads CASSSRRRALNTEAFF. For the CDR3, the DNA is TGTGCCAGCAGCTCCCGACGCAGGGCTCTGAACACTGAAGCTTTCTTT.

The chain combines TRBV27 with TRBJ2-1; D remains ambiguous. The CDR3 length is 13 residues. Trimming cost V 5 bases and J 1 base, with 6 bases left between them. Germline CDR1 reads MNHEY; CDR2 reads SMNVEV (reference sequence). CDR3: CASSGWSYNEQFF. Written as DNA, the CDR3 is TGTGCCAGCAGTGGCTGGTCCTACAATGAGCAGTTCTTC.

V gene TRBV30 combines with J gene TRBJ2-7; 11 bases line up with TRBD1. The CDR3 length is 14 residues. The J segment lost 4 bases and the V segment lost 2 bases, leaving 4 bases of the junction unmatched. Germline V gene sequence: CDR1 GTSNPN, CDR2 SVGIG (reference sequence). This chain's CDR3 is CAWSWTGGAYEQYF. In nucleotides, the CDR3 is TGTGCCTGGAGTTGGACAGGGGGCGCGTACGAGCAGTACTTC.

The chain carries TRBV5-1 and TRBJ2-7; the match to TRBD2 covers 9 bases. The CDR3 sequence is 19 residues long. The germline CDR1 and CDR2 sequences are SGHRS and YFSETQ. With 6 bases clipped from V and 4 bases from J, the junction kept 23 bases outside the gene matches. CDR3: CASTPGRAGLAGIGYEQYF. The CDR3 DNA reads TGCGCCAGCACCCCCGGCAGGGCCGGCCTAGCGGGAATCGGGTACGAGCAGTACTTC.

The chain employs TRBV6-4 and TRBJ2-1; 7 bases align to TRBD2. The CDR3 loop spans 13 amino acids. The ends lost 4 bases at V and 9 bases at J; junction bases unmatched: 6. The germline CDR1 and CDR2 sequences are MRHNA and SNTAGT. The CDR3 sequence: CASSGERDTEQFF. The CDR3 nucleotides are TGTGCCAGCAGTGGGGAGCGGGATACTGAGCAGTTCTTC.

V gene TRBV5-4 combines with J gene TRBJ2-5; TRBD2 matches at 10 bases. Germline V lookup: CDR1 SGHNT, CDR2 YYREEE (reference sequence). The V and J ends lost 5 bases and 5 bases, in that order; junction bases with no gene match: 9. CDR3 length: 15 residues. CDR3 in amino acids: CASRRTSGDRETQYF. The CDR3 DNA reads TGTGCCAGCAGACGGACTAGCGGCGATCGGGAGACCCAGTACTTC.

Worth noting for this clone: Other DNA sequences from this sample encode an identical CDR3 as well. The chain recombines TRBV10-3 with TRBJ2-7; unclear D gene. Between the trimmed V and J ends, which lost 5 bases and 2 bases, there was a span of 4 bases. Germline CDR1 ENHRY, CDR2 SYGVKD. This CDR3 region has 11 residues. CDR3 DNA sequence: TGTGCCATCAGTTCCGCCTACGAGCAGTACTTC. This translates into CAISSAYEQYF.

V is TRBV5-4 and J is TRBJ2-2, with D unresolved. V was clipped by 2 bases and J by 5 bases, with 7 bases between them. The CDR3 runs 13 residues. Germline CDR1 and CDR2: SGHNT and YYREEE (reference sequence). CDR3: CASSFTQTGELFF. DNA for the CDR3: TGTGCCAGCAGCTTCACGCAGACCGGGGAGCTGTTTTTT.